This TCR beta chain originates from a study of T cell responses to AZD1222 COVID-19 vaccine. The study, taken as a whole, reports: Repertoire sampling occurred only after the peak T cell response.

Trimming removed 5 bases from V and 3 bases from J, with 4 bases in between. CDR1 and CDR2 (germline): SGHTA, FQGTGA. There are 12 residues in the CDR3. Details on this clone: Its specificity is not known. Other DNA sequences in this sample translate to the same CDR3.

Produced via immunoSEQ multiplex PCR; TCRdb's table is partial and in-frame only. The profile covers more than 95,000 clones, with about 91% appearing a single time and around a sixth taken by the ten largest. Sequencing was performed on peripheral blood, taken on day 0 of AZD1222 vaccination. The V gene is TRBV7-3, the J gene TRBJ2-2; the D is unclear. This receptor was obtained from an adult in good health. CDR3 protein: CASSTYTGELFF. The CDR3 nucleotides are TGTGCCAGCAGCACCTACACCGGGGAGCTGTTTTTT.